These 26 T cell receptor beta chains were sequenced from one sample in a study of persistence of HIV-infected CD4 T cells. The immunoSEQ assay was version 4, run in survey mode. Some clones are missing from TCRdb's copy, which holds only in-frame ones; the method was immunoSEQ multiplex PCR. The sample has tens of thousands of clones, 70% to 80% seen once. Overlapping HIV-1 Gag 15-mer peptides at approximately 0.91 ug per peptide per mL were used. CD40L-negative CD69-negative CD45RO-high memory CD4+ T cells were sorted as populations depleted of antigen-responding cells. These receptors lack a known antigen. The sequenced sample was CD4+ T cells sorted from PBMCs after approximately 18-hour stimulation, obtained from a patient who received antiretroviral therapy. All receptors derive from an adult man with HIV who was CMV-seropositive.

The gene calls are TRBV4-2 and TRBJ1-5, with 7 bases matching TRBD1. The length of the CDR3 is 16 residues. CDR1 LGHNA and CDR2 YNFKEQ come from the germline V gene. The V and J ends lost 1 base and 0 bases, in that order; junction bases with no gene match: 3. The CDR3, as DNA: TGTGCCAGCAGCCAAGCGGGACAGTATAGCAATCAGCCCCAGCATTTT. Its translation is CASSQAGQYSNQPQHF.

This clone was counted only a few times. This chain links TRBV9 with TRBJ2-2; possible D gene TRBD2, 6 bases. V lost 3 bases to trimming and J lost 6 bases, with 12 bases between them. Germline CDR1 and CDR2: SGDLS and YYNGEE. CDR3 length equals 14 residues. Here the CDR3 reads CASSAREIAGELFF. CDR3 coding DNA: TGTGCCAGCAGCGCCCGGGAGATAGCCGGGGAGCTGTTTTTT.

This clone was observed a few times. The chain recombines TRBV5-1 with TRBJ1-1, with D perhaps TRBD1 (6 bases). CDR3 size: 16 residues. Germline V gene lookup returns CDR1 SGHRS and CDR2 YFSETQ. Trimming pared 4 bases from V and 1 base from J, leaving 17 bases between. DNA of the CDR3: TGCGCCAGCAGCCCCGGGTCTCCGGGGGCGAACACTGAAGCTTTCTTT. Protein product: CASSPGSPGANTEAFF.

The chain couples TRBV7-8 to TRBJ2-7; D possibly matches TRBD1 or TRBD2 (5 bases each). Trimming left V 4 bases short and J 2 bases short, with 12 bases between. CDR1 SGHVS and CDR2 FQNEAQ come from the germline V gene. The CDR3 loop spans 14 amino acids. CDR3 sequence (DNA): TGTGCCAGCAGCTCCTGGGACGGCACCTACGAGCAGTACTTC. Residues: CASSSWDGTYEQYF.

The rearrangement joins TRBV5-3 to TRBJ2-6, with D unresolved. TRBV5-3 is flagged as an ORF with uncertain function. The CDR3 consists of 17 residues. The V end was cut by 2 bases, the J end by 0 bases, with 12 bases between. As DNA, the CDR3 is TGTGCCAGAAGCTTAGTGCTAAAGGTCTCTGGGGCCAACGTCCTGACTTTC. The encoded protein is CARSLVLKVSGANVLTF.

The chain carries TRBV19 and TRBJ1-5; D possibly corresponds to TRBD1 (5 bases). This CDR3 is built from 15 residues. V was clipped by 3 bases and J by 2 bases, with 11 bases between them. Germline V gene lookup returns CDR1 LNHDA and CDR2 SQIVND (reference sequence). The CDR3 reads CASSIGGRGNQPQHF. The CDR3 region has the DNA TGTGCCAGTAGTATCGGGGGAAGGGGCAATCAGCCCCAGCATTTT.

The rearrangement links TRBV18 to TRBJ1-2, with TRBD1 as a possible D gene (6 bases). The CDR3 runs 15 residues. Looked up from germline, CDR1 is KGHSH and CDR2 is LQKENI. The V end was cut by 2 bases, the J end by 7 bases, with 17 bases between. For the CDR3, the DNA is TGTGCCAGCTCACCAGGCGACAGGATTGCGGTTGGCTACACCTTC. This gives the protein CASSPGDRIAVGYTF. The complete variable domain, with remaining parts taken from reference TRBV18 and TRBJ1-2, reads NAGVMQNPRHLVRRRGQEARLRCSPMKGHSHVYWYRQLPEEGLKFMVYLQKENIIDESGMPKERFSAEFPKEGPSILRIQQVVRGDSAAYFCASSPGDRIAVGYTFGSGTRLTVV.

The CDR3 is CASRAAFEQFF. The CDR3 nucleotides read TGTGCCAGCAGGGCAGCGTTTGAGCAGTTCTTC. The V gene is TRBV2, the J gene TRBJ2-1, with D hard to call. CDR3 size: 11 residues. The V gene's germline CDR1 is SNHLY and CDR2 FYNNEI. V lost 6 bases to trimming and J lost 9 bases, with 9 bases between them. The full variable domain, in which reference TRBV2 and TRBJ2-1 provide the parts outside the CDR3, is EPEVTQTPSHQVTQMGQEVILRCVPISNHLYFYWYRQILGQKVEFLVSFYNNEISEKSEIFDDQFSVERPDGSNFTLKIRSTKLEDSAMYFCASRAAFEQFFGPGTRLTVL.

The chain's CDR3 is CASSLTSGTDTQYF. For the CDR3, the DNA is TGTGCCAGCTCACTGACTAGCGGGACAGATACGCAGTATTTT. The rearrangement uses TRBV18 and TRBJ2-3, with TRBD2 matching 10 bases. The ends lost 4 bases at V and 3 bases at J; junction bases unmatched: 1. This CDR3 spans 14 amino acids. CDR1 KGHSH and CDR2 LQKENI come from the germline V gene. Full variable domain (rest looked up from reference TRBV18 and TRBJ2-3): NAGVMQNPRHLVRRRGQEARLRCSPMKGHSHVYWYRQLPEEGLKFMVYLQKENIIDESGMPKERFSAEFPKEGPSILRIQQVVRGDSAAYFCASSLTSGTDTQYFGPGTRLTVL.

This sequence joins TRBV7-2 and TRBJ1-6, with D perhaps matching TRBD1 (6 bases). The V and J ends lost 5 bases and 5 bases respectively, with 25 bases between them. The germline gives CDR1 SGHTA, CDR2 FQGNSA. The CDR3 has 19 residues. CDR3 DNA sequence: TGTGCCAGCAGCGCCGTACAGGGTTGGTCTTTGGTGAATAATTCACCCCTCCACTTT. It encodes CASSAVQGWSLVNNSPLHF.

This clone was seen a few times. This rearrangement joins TRBV3-1 (or the pseudogene TRBV3-2) to TRBJ2-7, with 9 bases fitting TRBD2. V lost 6 bases to trimming and J lost 2 bases; unmatched junction nucleotides: 5. The CDR3 is 14 residues long. Germline V gives CDR1 LGHDT, CDR2 YNNKEL (reference sequence). This chain's CDR3 is CASRPTSGAYEQYF. DNA of the CDR3: TGTGCCAGCAGGCCGACTAGCGGAGCCTACGAGCAGTACTTC.

V and J are TRBV18 and TRBJ2-7, with 7 bases matching TRBD2. CDR3 length: 14 residues. V lost 6 bases, J lost 4 bases, and 9 bases stayed unmatched. The germline V gene encodes CDR1 KGHSH and CDR2 LQKENI. This chain's CDR3 is CASSPIGEGYEQYF. The DNA for the CDR3 is TGTGCCAGCTCCCCTATTGGGGAGGGTTACGAGCAGTACTTC.

This chain connects TRBV24-1 to TRBJ2-3; weak D call: TRBD1 (6 bases). The CDR3 totals 14 residues. V was shortened by 5 bases and J by 6 bases, with 14 bases between the two germline ends. CDR1 and CDR2 from the germline V gene are KGHDR and SFDVKD. In nucleotides, the CDR3 is TGTGCCACCAGTGGCGGCAGGGGCGTGGATACGCAGTATTTT. The encoded protein is CATSGGRGVDTQYF.

This clone showed up just a few times. The chain employs TRBV14 and TRBJ2-7; 8 nucleotides line up with TRBD1. In germline, CDR1 is SGHDN, CDR2 FVKESK. The length of the CDR3 is 15 residues. J gave up 2 bases and V 2 bases, and 5 bases lay outside the gene matches. In nucleotides, the CDR3 is TGTGCCAGCAGCCAATCCGGGACAGGCGCCTACGAGCAGTACTTC. It is translated as CASSQSGTGAYEQYF.

This clone was seen once. The chain employs TRBV7-6 and TRBJ1-1; D unclear. With 3 bases removed from V and 1 base from J, the gap between germline ends came to 9 bases. The CDR3 sequence is 14 residues long. Germline CDR1 reads SGHVS; CDR2 reads FNYEAQ. CDR3 loop: CASSLGRQNTEAFF. The CDR3 region has the DNA TGTGCCAGCAGCTTGGGCAGGCAGAACACTGAAGCTTTCTTT.

The genes are TRBV29-1 and TRBJ2-3, with D unclear. The CDR3 contains 13 residues. Deletions cut 5 bases from V and 1 base from J, with 10 bases between. Germline values: CDR1 SQVTM, CDR2 ANQGSEA. The CDR3 nucleotides are TGCAGCGTTCGCGATATCCGCACAGATACGCAGTATTTT. Amino acid sequence: CSVRDIRTDTQYF.

This rearrangement joins TRBV5-6 to TRBJ2-3; D unclear. The V and J ends lost 4 bases and 0 bases respectively, with 21 bases between them. The CDR3 is made up of 18 amino acids. Germline V lookup: CDR1 SGHDT, CDR2 YYEEEE. The CDR3 is CASSVLRTGRFSTDTQYF. CDR3 nucleotide sequence: TGTGCCAGCAGCGTGCTAAGGACGGGTAGATTTAGCACAGATACGCAGTATTTT.

The chain has TRBV15 and TRBJ1-4; weak D call: TRBD1 (6 bases). In germline, CDR1 is LNHNV, CDR2 YYDKDF (reference sequence). The CDR3 loop spans 16 amino acids. With 4 bases removed from V and 8 bases from J, the gap between germline ends came to 20 bases. CDR3 sequence reads: CATSTAKGAGAEKLFF. The CDR3 nucleotides read TGTGCCACCAGCACCGCCAAGGGAGCGGGGGCGGAAAAACTGTTTTTT.

CDR3 loop: CAWRGSRGVGEKLFF. The CDR3, as DNA: TGTGCCTGGAGGGGTTCGAGAGGCGTGGGCGAAAAACTGTTTTTT. V is TRBV30 and J is TRBJ1-4; no reliable D call. The CDR3 loop spans 15 amino acids. Germline values: CDR1 GTSNPN, CDR2 SVGIG (reference sequence). The V end lost 3 bases, the J end lost 8 bases, and 19 bases lay between the germline ends.

The CDR3 DNA follows: TGTGCCAGCAGCTTCGGACCCCTGGCCCCCTACAATGAGCAGTTCTTC. Translating gives CASSFGPLAPYNEQFF. The chain recombines TRBV7-2 with TRBJ2-1; D unclear. The germline V gene has CDR1 SGHTA and CDR2 FQGNSA. There are 16 residues in the CDR3. The germline V and J ends were trimmed by 3 bases and 2 bases, with 14 bases remaining between them.

Note on this clone: This sample also contains other DNA sequences that code for the same CDR3. The rearrangement uses TRBV19 and TRBJ2-1; perhaps TRBD1 as D (5 bases). Deletions cut 6 bases from V and 6 bases from J, with 9 bases between. This CDR3 comprises 12 residues. Per the germline V gene, CDR1 is LNHDA and CDR2 is SQIVND (reference sequence). The CDR3 sequence: CASRKGLNEQFF. CDR3 nucleotide sequence: TGTGCCAGTAGGAAGGGGCTCAATGAGCAGTTCTTC.

This chain uses TRBV28 with TRBJ1-2; D is possibly TRBD1 (5 bases). The CDR3 has 15 residues. Deletions cut 5 bases from V and 3 bases from J, with 16 bases between. The germline gives CDR1 MDHEN, CDR2 SYDVKM. The CDR3 bases are TGTGCCAGCAGTCTAGGGCTCCGGGACTACTATGGCTACACCTTC. It is translated as CASSLGLRDYYGYTF.

V gene TRBV5-1 combines with J gene TRBJ2-7; D is unclear. This CDR3 contains 14 residues. The V and J ends lost 0 bases and 3 bases respectively, with 10 bases between them. CDR1 is SGHRS, CDR2 YFSETQ, per germline. CDR3 sequence reads: CASSLGREYYEQYF. DNA of the CDR3: TGCGCCAGCAGCTTGGGTAGGGAATACTACGAGCAGTACTTC.

The chain couples TRBV6-6 to TRBJ2-1, with 8 bases aligning to TRBD2. V lost 5 bases to trimming and J lost 0 bases; unmatched junction nucleotides: 12. The CDR3 is 18 amino acids. The germline V gene has CDR1 MNHNY and CDR2 SVGAGI (reference sequence). CDR3 coding DNA: TGTGCCAGCAGTCCCCATCGGCTAGCGGGTGACTCCTACAATGAGCAGTTCTTC. Protein product: CASSPHRLAGDSYNEQFF.

The gene calls are TRBV3-1 (or the pseudogene TRBV3-2) and TRBJ2-2; TRBD2 matches 10 bases. The V and J ends lost 0 bases and 5 bases, in that order; junction bases with no gene match: 9. The CDR3 loop spans 18 amino acids. The germline V gene has CDR1 LGHDT and CDR2 YNNKEL (reference sequence). CDR3 region: CASSQDYPAGGGTGELFF. CDR3 DNA: TGTGCCAGCAGCCAAGATTACCCAGCGGGAGGGGGGACCGGGGAGCTGTTTTTT.

V and J are TRBV5-6 and TRBJ1-5, with 10 bases lining up with TRBD1. Germline-derived CDR1 and CDR2 are SGHDT and YYEEEE. The length of the CDR3 is 15 residues. Unmatched junction bases numbered 4, after V lost 4 bases and J lost 3 bases. Written as DNA, the CDR3 is TGTGCCAGCAGCAAGGACAGGGGGTTCAATCAGCCCCAGCATTTT. Its translation is CASSKDRGFNQPQHF.